These 30 T cell receptor beta chains originate from one sample sequenced in a study. TCRdb ran MiXCR on the 5' RACE reads and lists one entry per CDR3 protein. The data contain 60,000 to 65,000 distinct CDR3 sequences, under 35% of them singletons. The sample consisted of tumor-infiltrating naive CD4+ T cells sorted from the breast tumor. As for subset: naive CD4+ T cells, CD4+CD45RA+CD25-. All receptors come from a female donor with breast cancer.

The rearrangement joins TRBV7-2 to TRBJ2-3; 12 nucleotides align to TRBD2. This CDR3 has 16 residues. Trimming cost V 4 bases and J 4 bases; bases outside gene matches: 6. CDR1 and CDR2 (germline): SGHTA, FQGNSA. The CDR3 reads CASSSTSGSGADTQYF. The CDR3, as DNA: TGTGCCAGCAGCTCGACTAGCGGGAGCGGGGCAGATACGCAGTATTTT.

In its sample, this clonotype was seen a few times. The chain's CDR3 is CASRSYFRTGGITEAFF. The CDR3 DNA reads as TGCGCCAGCAGGTCGTATTTCCGGACAGGGGGCATCACTGAAGCTTTCTTT. The V gene is TRBV4-1, the J gene TRBJ1-1, with 11 bases identical to TRBD1. The germline gives CDR1 MGHRA, CDR2 YSYEKL. This CDR3 is 17 amino acids long. Trimming removed 6 bases from V and 4 bases from J; junction bases left unmatched: 13.

This clonotype came up a few times. A junction boundary mismatches the germline segment, possibly from a read error. The chain has TRBV28 and TRBJ1-5; D unresolved. The germline V gene encodes CDR1 MDHEN and CDR2 SYDVKM. The CDR3 loop spans 18 amino acids. The CDR3 sequence is CASSLFGQSGFSNRPQHF. For the CDR3, the DNA is TGTGCCAGCAGTTTATTCGGGCAGTCTGGTTTCAGCAATCGGCCCCAGCATTTT.

This chain links TRBV12-3 or TRBV12-4 with TRBJ2-1; perhaps TRBD2 as D (5 bases). V lost 4 bases and J 15 bases, leaving 13 bases between the germline ends. The CDR3 length is 11 residues. CDR3 sequence: CASSSSGPPFF. The DNA for the CDR3 is TGTGCCAGCAGTTCAAGCGGCCCTCCGTTCTTC.

This clonotype was counted a single time. The CDR3 ends on some other residue instead of the conserved phenylalanine or tryptophan, so this is likely a read error. The gene calls are TRBV3-1 and TRBJ1-5; a weak D match, TRBD1 (5 bases). V was trimmed by 4 bases and J by 5 bases, leaving 9 bases between them. The V gene's germline CDR1 is LGHDT and CDR2 YNNKEL (reference sequence). The CDR3 has 13 amino acids. The CDR3 nucleotides read TGTGCCAGCAGCCCGGGGGAAGATCAGCCCCAGCATTGT. This encodes CASSPGEDQPQHC.

The V call is TRBV25-1, the J call TRBJ2-7, with a weak D call TRBD1 (7 bases). Germline V lookup: CDR1 MGHDK, CDR2 SYGVNS. V lost 1 base and J 0 bases, leaving 34 bases between the germline ends. This CDR3 is 23 amino acids long. CDR3 bases: TGTGCCAGCAGTGAATCTCCCCTCGCTTCTCGGACAGGAGGGAGCCTAGTCTCCTACGAGCAGTACTTC. Encoded protein: CASSESPLASRTGGSLVSYEQYF.

This clonotype was seen a handful of times. One end of the junction fails to match germline, which may point to a read error. The V call is TRBV9, the J call TRBJ2-2; possible D gene TRBD2, 5 bases. Germline V lookup: CDR1 SGDLS, CDR2 YYNGEE. CDR3 length: 14 residues. The CDR3, as DNA: TGTACCAGCAGCGTAGTTGTGGAGGCTAGGAAGCTGTTTTTT. Amino acid sequence: CTSSVVVEARKLFF.

The chain employs TRBV5-1 and TRBJ2-3, with D perhaps matching TRBD2 (6 bases). Germline CDR1 reads SGHRS; CDR2 reads YFSETQ. The CDR3 is made up of 16 amino acids. Trimming left V 1 base short and J 2 bases short, with 14 bases between. The CDR3 nucleotides are TGCGCCAGCAGCTTGCAGGAGGGGAGGTACACAGATACGCAGTATTTT. This encodes CASSLQEGRYTDTQYF.

The CDR3 DNA sequence: TGTGCCATCCTACTAGACCCGGGGTCGGGACAGGGAGTTTTTTACGCTGAAGCTTTCTTT. Amino acid sequence: CAILLDPGSGQGVFYAEAFF. This chain connects TRBV6-1 to TRBJ1-1, with 9 positions matching TRBD1. The CDR3 totals 20 residues. The germline V gene has CDR1 MNHNS and CDR2 SASEGT. Trimming at V came to 10 bases and at J to 6 bases, leaving 30 bases not matched to a gene.

The CDR3 protein is CASSPRTVGREAQYF. CDR3 DNA: TGTGCCAGCAGCCCTCGGACGGTAGGCCGGGAGGCCCAGTACTTC. The chain combines TRBV14 with TRBJ2-5; 7 nucleotides agree with TRBD2. This CDR3 is 15 amino acids long. V gave up 4 bases and J gave up 9 bases; unmatched junction bases: 14. CDR1 is SGHDN and CDR2 is FVKESK in the germline V gene.

The J gene is TRBJ2-1, the V gene TRBV7-3; D may match TRBD1 or TRBD2 (5 bases each). Per the germline V gene, CDR1 is SGHTA and CDR2 is FQGTGA. Trimming removed 0 bases at V and 10 bases at J, with 10 bases between. The CDR3 has 13 amino acids. CDR3 bases: TGTGCCAGCAGCTTAACGGGGACCGGGGAGCAGTTCTTC. Translation: CASSLTGTGEQFF.

Regarding this clonotype: With a much larger clone just one base away, this may be a read error. The chain recombines TRBV4-3 with TRBJ2-2, with unresolved D. This CDR3 is built from 15 residues. In germline, CDR1 is LGHNA, CDR2 YSLEER. Written as DNA, the CDR3 is TGCGCCAGCAGCCAAGTTCAGATTAACACCGAGGAGCTGTTTTTT. This sequence encodes CASSQVQINTEELFF.

The rearrangement links TRBV12-3 or TRBV12-4 to TRBJ1-2, with TRBD1 as a possible D gene (5 bases). CDR3 length: 15 residues. Trimming left V 5 bases short and J 5 bases short, with 18 bases between. The CDR3, as DNA: TGTGCCAGCAGTCCGGGGCGGCCAAGAAGATATGGCTACACCTTC. It codes for CASSPGRPRRYGYTF.

This clonotype is judged medium-sized. V gene TRBV6-2 or TRBV6-3 combines with J gene TRBJ1-5; D not certain. CDR1 is MNHEY, CDR2 SVGEGT, per germline. CDR3 size: 13 residues. Trimming left V 4 bases short and J 5 bases short, with 9 bases between. Here the CDR3 reads CASSLIFHQPQHF. CDR3 nucleotide sequence: TGTGCCAGCAGTTTGATCTTCCATCAGCCCCAGCATTTT.

This clonotype was observed a handful of times. V and J are TRBV27 and TRBJ2-7, with D uncertain. The CDR3 contains 15 residues. Germline values: CDR1 MNHEY, CDR2 SMNVEV (reference sequence). Trimming shortened V by 1 base and J by 2 bases, and 12 bases separated the two germline ends. Here the CDR3 reads CASSLLVGPAYEQYF. The CDR3 DNA reads as TGTGCCAGCAGTTTATTGGTGGGTCCTGCCTACGAGCAGTACTTC.

The chain recombines TRBV7-9 with TRBJ1-2; 7 bases fit TRBD1. The CDR3 has 12 residues. The ends lost 6 bases at V and 14 bases at J; junction bases unmatched: 12. Germline V lookup: CDR1 SEHNR, CDR2 FQNEAQ (reference sequence). The CDR3 DNA reads TGTGCCAGCAGGGACGACAGGGAGGTGTGGACCTTC. Translation gives CASRDDREVWTF.

The V gene is TRBV29-1, the J gene TRBJ1-2; D not resolved. This CDR3 region has 15 residues. Germline CDR1 reads SQVTM; CDR2 reads ANQGSEA. V lost 3 bases and J lost 1, with 15 bases in between. The CDR3 DNA is TGCAGCGTTGACGTCGCAGGAAAACATAACTATGGCTACACCTTC. Residues: CSVDVAGKHNYGYTF.

The DNA of the CDR3 is TGTGCCAGCAGCTTAGGACTAGCGGGAACACAGATAACGCAGTATTTT. Protein product: CASSLGLAGTQITQYF. This chain uses TRBV7-9 with TRBJ2-3; 11 bases map to TRBD2. This CDR3 has 16 residues. With V trimmed by 1 base and J by 9 bases, 9 bases remained unmatched. The germline CDR1 and CDR2 sequences are SEHNR and FQNEAQ (reference sequence).

This clonotype came up a few times. The rearrangement uses TRBV7-2 and TRBJ2-1; the match to TRBD2 covers 8 bases. V was clipped by 2 bases and J by 8 bases; unmatched bases: 11. CDR3 length: 16 amino acids. CDR1 and CDR2 from the germline V gene are SGHTA and FQGNSA. DNA for the CDR3: TGTGCCAGCAGCTTAACTAGCGGAAAAGGGTACGATGAGCAGTTCTTC. This codes for CASSLTSGKGYDEQFF.

The chain combines TRBV6-5 with TRBJ2-5; 12 positions agree with TRBD2. The J segment lost 4 bases and the V segment lost 4 bases, leaving 4 bases of the junction unmatched. The CDR3 sequence is 15 residues long. Germline CDR1 is MNHEY and CDR2 is SVGAGI. CDR3 sequence: CASSSSGGARETQYF. DNA of the CDR3: TGTGCCAGCAGTTCTAGCGGGGGGGCCCGAGAGACCCAGTACTTC.

The genes are TRBV7-3 and TRBJ2-5; 11 positions agree with TRBD2. V lost 5 bases and J lost 1; bases outside the gene matches: 0. Germline CDR1 is SGHTA and CDR2 is FQGTGA. The CDR3 covers 14 residues. DNA for the CDR3: TGTGCCAGCAGCACTAGCGGGAGCCAAGAGACCCAGTACTTC. Its protein is CASSTSGSQETQYF.

This clonotype was recorded once. This is likely a read error, given that the CDR3 carries no conserved phenylalanine or tryptophan at its end. The chain uses TRBV29-1 and TRBJ1-2, with D uncertain. In germline, CDR1 is SQVTM, CDR2 ANQGSEA. This CDR3 has 12 residues. V gave up 1 base and J gave up 4 bases, with 7 bases separating them. CDR3: CSVEVGSYGYTL. DNA for the CDR3: TGCAGCGTTGAAGTAGGGAGCTATGGCTACACCCTC.

The chain couples TRBV20-1 to TRBJ2-2, with D hard to call. The V end lost 3 bases, the J end lost 4 bases, and 12 bases lay between the germline ends. Germline V gene lookup returns CDR1 DFQATT and CDR2 SNEGSKA (reference sequence). The CDR3 spans 14 residues. The CDR3 loop reads CSASSQALTGELFF. CDR3 nucleotides: TGCAGTGCTAGCTCCCAGGCGCTCACCGGGGAGCTGTTTTTT.

The chain has TRBV28 and TRBJ1-2; a possible D gene is TRBD1 (6 bases). Germline V gene lookup returns CDR1 MDHEN and CDR2 SYDVKM. Trimming removed 6 bases from V and 10 bases from J, with 15 bases in between. CDR3 length: 12 amino acids. Here the CDR3 reads CASRNPGQPYTF. Here the CDR3 DNA reads TGTGCCAGCAGGAATCCGGGACAACCCTACACCTTC.

There are a few counts of this clonotype. The V gene is TRBV5-1, the J gene TRBJ1-1; D remains ambiguous. CDR3 length: 14 amino acids. V was trimmed by 1 base and J by 1 base, leaving 8 bases between them. Per the germline V gene, CDR1 is SGHRS and CDR2 is YFSETQ. The CDR3 here is CASSLNRPNTEAFF. The CDR3 coding sequence is TGCGCCAGCAGCTTGAACCGGCCGAACACTGAAGCTTTCTTT.

Only a few counts were recorded for this clonotype. V is TRBV6-1 and J is TRBJ2-7; 11 bases match TRBD2. Germline CDR1 and CDR2: MNHNS and SASEGT. With V trimmed by 7 bases and J by 5 bases, 7 bases remained unmatched. The CDR3 is made up of 14 amino acids. CDR3 region: CASMASGGSNEQYF. As DNA, the CDR3 is TGTGCCAGCATGGCTAGCGGGGGGAGTAACGAGCAGTACTTC.

This clonotype appeared many times. V and J are TRBV12-3 or TRBV12-4 and TRBJ1-1, with D possibly TRBD1 on 5 matching bases. V lost 3 bases and J lost 10, with 12 bases in between. This CDR3 has 12 residues. CDR3 DNA: TGTGCCAGCAGTTTGGGGGTCCGGTCAGCTTTCTTT. Amino acids: CASSLGVRSAFF.

This clonotype was seen more than once but under ten times. The chain has TRBV5-1 and TRBJ2-1; D unresolved. Per the germline V gene, CDR1 is SGHRS and CDR2 is YFSETQ. CDR3 length equals 16 residues. V lost 5 bases, J lost 0 bases, and 15 bases lay in between. DNA for the CDR3: TGCGCCAGCAGTCCCACGGAAACGAGCTCCTACAATGAGCAGTTCTTC. Encoded protein: CASSPTETSSYNEQFF.

This clonotype was seen a handful of times. The chain links TRBV5-1 to TRBJ2-2, with D perhaps matching TRBD1 or TRBD2 (5 bases each). The CDR3 totals 15 residues. The V gene lost 2 bases and the J gene lost 0 bases, with 8 bases spanning the gap. The germline V gene has CDR1 SGHRS and CDR2 YFSETQ. The CDR3 DNA follows: TGCGCCAGCAGCTTCGGGGCCTCGAACACCGGGGAGCTGTTTTTT. This translates into CASSFGASNTGELFF.

Only a few counts were recorded for this clonotype. V gene TRBV28 combines with J gene TRBJ2-1, with 10 bases fitting TRBD2. Germline assignment: CDR1 MDHEN and CDR2 SYDVKM. This CDR3 is 19 amino acids long. Trimming cost V 8 bases and J 0 bases; bases outside gene matches: 16. In DNA, the CDR3 is TGTGCCAGCCGCCCCGGTTGGCTAGCGGGAGCAGGCTCCTACAATGAGCAGTTCTTC. This translates into CASRPGWLAGAGSYNEQFF. The full variable domain, its missing parts supplied by reference TRBV28 and TRBJ2-1, is DVKVTQSSRYLVKRTGEKVFLECVQDMDHENMFWYRQDPGLGLRLIYFSYDVKMKEKGDIPEGYSVSREKKERFSLILESASTNQTSMYLCASRPGWLAGAGSYNEQFFGPGTRLTVL.